This is a list of T cell receptor beta chains from one sample in a study of cytomegalovirus exposure and HLA in healthy donors. The repertoire was sequenced with immunoSEQ multiplex PCR; TCRdb's copy has only in-frame clones and lacks some. This sample carries just over 200,000 clones, with 1.1% going to the ten biggest clones. The source material was PBMCs. These receptors all come from a girl aged 2 to 9 in good health and CMV-seropositive. Both conserved end residues are part of each CDR3. The D gene is left open where the match is weak.

TRBV6-5,TRBJ2-7,TRBD1,CASRSDPGQGDEQYF,TGTGCCAGCAGGTCCGATCCGGGACAGGGTGACGAGCAGTACTTC
TRBV18,TRBJ1-5,-,CASSPEEGGNSQPQHF,TGTGCCAGCTCACCAGAGGAGGGGGGGAACTCACAGCCCCAGCATTTT
TRBV6-1,TRBJ2-7,-,CASSEIRGVTYSYEQYF,TGTGCCAGCAGTGAAATTCGCGGCGTAACCTACTCCTACGAGCAGTACTTC
TRBV7-9,TRBJ1-2,TRBD1,CASSPGQDVTSGYTF,TGTGCCAGCAGCCCAGGACAGGACGTTACGTCTGGCTACACCTTC
TRBV27,TRBJ2-7,-,CASRTGYEQYF,TGTGCCAGCAGGACAGGCTACGAGCAGTACTTC
TRBV7-9,TRBJ1-1,-,CASTREKIEAFF,TGTGCCAGCACGCGAGAGAAAATTGAAGCTTTCTTT
TRBV28,TRBJ2-5,-,CASSNGTPQYF,TGTGCCAGCAGTAACGGGACACCTCAGTACTTC
TRBV4-1,TRBJ2-7,-,CASSLAGVVYEQYF,TGCGCCAGCAGCCTTGCCGGAGTCGTCTACGAGCAGTACTTC
TRBV5-1,TRBJ2-3,TRBD2,CASSLGLAGDTQYF,TGCGCCAGCAGCTTGGGGTTAGCGGGAGATACGCAGTATTTT
TRBV2,TRBJ1-2,-,CASSEADRFNYGYTF,TGTGCCAGCAGTGAAGCCGACAGGTTTAACTATGGCTACACCTTC
TRBV6-5,TRBJ2-5,TRBD2,CASSYTAGGGYGTQYF,TGTGCCAGCAGTTACACGGCGGGAGGGGGTTATGGGACCCAGTACTTC
TRBV9,TRBJ2-1,-,CASSVGGGGYNEQFF,TGTGCCAGCAGCGTAGGGGGAGGGGGCTACAATGAGCAGTTCTTC
TRBV9,TRBJ2-1,-,CASSVAGSPGNEQFF,TGTGCCAGCAGCGTGGCTGGCTCTCCGGGAAATGAGCAGTTCTTC
TRBV28,TRBJ2-2,TRBD1,CASSLWTGPGGELFF,TGTGCCAGCAGTTTATGGACAGGGCCTGGCGGGGAGCTGTTTTTT
TRBV5-6,TRBJ1-5,-,CASSFRQAGNQPQHF,TGTGCCAGCAGCTTTCGTCAGGCAGGCAATCAGCCCCAGCATTTT
TRBV6-1,TRBJ1-1,-,CASSDLSEAFF,TGTGCCAGCAGTGACCTGAGTGAAGCTTTCTTT
TRBV19,TRBJ2-5,-,CASRVGGNQETQYF,TGTGCCAGTAGGGTCGGCGGGAATCAAGAGACCCAGTACTTC
TRBV10-2,TRBJ1-5,-,CASSHRESNQPQHF,TGCGCCAGCAGCCACAGGGAGAGCAATCAGCCCCAGCATTTT
TRBV11-2,TRBJ2-4,TRBD2,CASSGGDIQYF,TGTGCCAGCAGCGGGGGGGACATTCAGTACTTC
TRBV11-2,TRBJ2-5,-,CASSLAAQDGETQYF,TGTGCCAGCAGCTTAGCAGCACAGGATGGGGAGACCCAGTACTTC
TRBV6-1,TRBJ2-7,TRBD1,CASSRGGTGTHEQYF,TGTGCCAGCAGCCGAGGGGGGACAGGGACGCACGAGCAGTACTTC
TRBV27,TRBJ1-5,TRBD1,CASTTGQGRQPQHF,TGTGCCAGCACCACGGGACAGGGGAGACAGCCCCAGCATTTT
TRBV19,TRBJ1-1,-,CASSTVQKRWAFF,TGTGCCAGTAGTACAGTGCAAAAAAGATGGGCTTTCTTT
TRBV5-1,TRBJ2-5,TRBD2,CASNSGTSGRVETQYF,TGCGCCAGCAATTCCGGGACTAGCGGGAGGGTAGAGACCCAGTACTTC
TRBV27,TRBJ2-1,TRBD1,CASTGQGDYNEQFF,TGTGCCAGCACCGGACAGGGGGACTACAATGAGCAGTTCTTC
TRBV4-2,TRBJ1-6,-,CASSQEPRDSPLHF,TGTGCCAGCAGCCAAGAGCCCCGGGATTCACCCCTCCACTTT
TRBV7-2,TRBJ1-4,-,CASSSGSRMNEKLFF,TGTGCCAGCAGCTCGGGGAGCAGAATGAATGAAAAACTGTTTTTT
TRBV28,TRBJ2-3,TRBD2,CASSLTGGWTDTQYF,TGTGCCAGCAGTTTAACGGGAGGGTGGACAGATACGCAGTATTTT
TRBV7-9,TRBJ1-1,-,CATSGQMNTEAFF,TGTGCCACTAGCGGGCAGATGAACACTGAAGCTTTCTTT
TRBV5-8,TRBJ1-2,-,CASSRRTAPNYGYTF,TGTGCCAGCAGCCGGCGGACAGCCCCTAACTATGGCTACACCTTC
TRBV27,TRBJ2-7,TRBD1,CASSRGQGSPYEQYF,TGTGCCAGCAGTCGGGGACAGGGGTCCCCCTACGAGCAGTACTTC
TRBV7-9,TRBJ2-5,TRBD1,CASSFSIQGVGETQYF,TGTGCCAGCAGCTTCTCTATACAGGGGGTGGGAGAGACCCAGTACTTC
TRBV19,TRBJ1-2,TRBD1,CASSHRGDYGYTF,TGTGCCAGTAGTCACAGGGGCGACTATGGCTACACCTTC
TRBV6-6,TRBJ2-5,TRBD2,CASSYPGLAGWLYF,TGTGCCAGCAGTTATCCGGGACTAGCGGGCTGGCTGTACTTC
TRBV18,TRBJ2-4,TRBD2,CASSPSSSGRSKNIQYF,TGTGCCAGCTCACCATCCAGTAGCGGGAGGTCCAAAAACATTCAGTACTTC
TRBV9,TRBJ1-3,TRBD1,CASSVSRDRFSGNTIYF,TGTGCCAGCAGCGTAAGCCGGGACAGGTTCTCTGGAAACACCATATATTTT
TRBV6-5,TRBJ1-2,-,CASSWRAPLDGYTF,TGTGCCAGCAGTTGGCGGGCCCCGTTGGATGGCTACACCTTC
TRBV13,TRBJ2-7,TRBD1,CASSWDRGGEQYF,TGTGCCAGCAGCTGGGACAGGGGTGGCGAGCAGTACTTC
TRBV1,TRBJ2-5,-,CTSSPRLAGGPWETQYF,TGCACCAGCAGCCCCCGACTAGCGGGAGGGCCGTGGGAGACCCAGTACTTC
TRBV9,TRBJ2-1,TRBD2,CASSRSHKETSSNEQFF,TGTGCCAGCAGCCGAAGCCATAAAGAGACTAGCTCCAATGAGCAGTTCTTC
TRBV6-1,TRBJ1-5,TRBD1,CASSGVAGGKGQPQHF,TGTGCCAGCAGTGGAGTCGCAGGGGGCAAGGGGCAGCCCCAGCATTTT
TRBV6-5,TRBJ2-2,TRBD1,CASRPRGTGELFF,TGTGCCAGCAGACCCAGGGGGACCGGGGAGCTGTTTTTT
TRBV6-1,TRBJ2-3,TRBD2,CASRGTSGRLDTQYF,TGTGCCAGCAGGGGGACTAGCGGTCGCCTAGATACGCAGTATTTT
TRBV28,TRBJ2-7,TRBD1,CASLRGQGTGEQYF,TGTGCCAGCCTCCGGGGACAGGGGACGGGCGAGCAGTACTTC
TRBV28,TRBJ2-7,-,CASTRGYEQYF,TGTGCCAGCACTAGGGGGTACGAGCAGTACTTC
TRBV5-4,TRBJ2-2,TRBD2,CASSSQREGNTGELFF,TGTGCCAGCAGCTCCCAGCGGGAGGGAAACACCGGGGAGCTGTTTTTT
TRBV7-2,TRBJ2-3,TRBD2,CASSSLAEPTPQYF,TGTGCCAGCAGCAGTCTAGCGGAGCCCACCCCGCAGTATTTT
TRBV29-1,TRBJ2-5,-,CSVEERYQETQYF,TGCAGCGTTGAAGAGAGATACCAAGAGACCCAGTACTTC
TRBV10-3,TRBJ2-1,-,CAISERRTISENEQFF,TGTGCCATCAGTGAGAGGCGCACTATTAGCGAGAATGAGCAGTTCTTC
TRBV5-1,TRBJ2-1,TRBD2,CASSIRTSGTNNEQFF,TGCGCCAGCAGCATACGGACTAGCGGGACCAACAATGAGCAGTTCTTC
TRBV27,TRBJ1-4,-,CASRSGGAENEKLFF,TGTGCCAGCAGGTCGGGGGGAGCTGAGAATGAAAAACTGTTTTTT
TRBV9,TRBJ2-3,TRBD2,CASSEITSGVTDTQYF,TGTGCCAGCAGCGAGATAACTAGCGGAGTCACAGATACGCAGTATTTT
TRBV5-1,TRBJ2-3,TRBD2,CASSFVAGGFGDTQYF,TGCGCCAGCAGCTTCGTAGCGGGAGGTTTTGGAGATACGCAGTATTTT
TRBV7-9,TRBJ2-5,-,CASSLIRETQYF,TGTGCCAGCAGCTTAATCAGGGAGACCCAGTACTTC